The text below deals with one T cell receptor beta chain. Its antigen is as yet unknown. This entry comes from a study of T cells in localized non-small cell lung cancer. Using immunoSEQ multiplex PCR, the repertoire was profiled, and TCRdb retains in-frame clones only, with some absent. Of 35,000 or so clones listed, about nine tenths were seen once; the top ten hold roughly 4%. Study conclusions and caveats: Sequencing covered just one tumor region, so heterogeneity cannot be ruled out. For the top 100 tumor clones, a median about 50 also appeared in adjacent lung. It was uninvolved adjacent lung that showed the highest T cell clonality, exceeding tumor.

Trimming stripped 0 bases from V and 2 bases from J, with 11 bases between. This CDR3 is 15 amino acids long. CDR1 SGHRS and CDR2 YFSETQ come from the germline V gene. This TCR came from a man aged 40-75 years with stage I lung adenocarcinoma. Sequenced here: peripheral blood, sampled before any cancer treatment. This chain uses TRBV5-1 with TRBJ2-5; D not resolved. The CDR3 loop is CASSLAFGSQETQYF. CDR3 sequence (DNA): TGCGCCAGCAGCTTGGCGTTCGGATCGCAAGAGACCCAGTACTTC.